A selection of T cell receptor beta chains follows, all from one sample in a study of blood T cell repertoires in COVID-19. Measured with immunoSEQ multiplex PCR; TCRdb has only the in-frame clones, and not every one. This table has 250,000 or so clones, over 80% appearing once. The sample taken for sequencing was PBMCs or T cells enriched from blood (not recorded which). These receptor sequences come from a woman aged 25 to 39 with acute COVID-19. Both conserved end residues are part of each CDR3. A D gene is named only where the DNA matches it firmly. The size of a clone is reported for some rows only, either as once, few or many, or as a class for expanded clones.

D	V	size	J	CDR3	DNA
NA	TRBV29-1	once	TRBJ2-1	CIVQGLSYNEQFF	TGCATCGTCCAGGGGTTATCCTACAATGAGCAGTTCTTC
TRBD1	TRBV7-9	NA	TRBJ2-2	CASSILQGASNTGELFF	TGTGCCAGCAGCATCCTACAGGGGGCCTCGAACACCGGGGAGCTGTTTTTT
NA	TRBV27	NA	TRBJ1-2	CASSLSRIALANYGYTF	TGTGCCAGCAGTTTATCGAGAATCGCCCTAGCTAACTATGGCTACACCTTC
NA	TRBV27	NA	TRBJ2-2	CASSSQETGVITGELFF	TGTGCCAGCAGCTCTCAGGAGACAGGAGTTATCACCGGGGAGCTGTTTTTT
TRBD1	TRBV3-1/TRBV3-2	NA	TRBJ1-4	CASRAGTGNEKLFF	TGTGCCAGCAGGGCCGGGACAGGCAATGAAAAACTGTTTTTT
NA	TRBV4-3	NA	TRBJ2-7	CASSQGAGVAGEEGQYF	TGCGCCAGCAGCCAGGGGGCGGGTGTGGCGGGAGAAGAAGGGCAGTACTTC
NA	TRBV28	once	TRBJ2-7	CASSFDSGEQYF	TGTGCCAGCAGTTTTGATAGCGGCGAGCAGTACTTC
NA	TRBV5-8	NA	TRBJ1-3	CASSLDSGGVGDTIYF	TGTGCCAGCAGCCTGGACTCGGGGGGAGTAGGAGACACCATATATTTT
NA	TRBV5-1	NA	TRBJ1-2	CASSSAGGVYGYTF	TGCGCCAGCAGCTCGGCCGGGGGTGTCTATGGCTACACCTTC
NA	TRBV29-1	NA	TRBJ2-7	CSVIWTRAYEQYF	TGCAGCGTTATTTGGACGCGGGCCTACGAGCAGTACTTC
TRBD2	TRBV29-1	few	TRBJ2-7	CSVKGTSKTEQYF	TGCAGCGTTAAGGGGACTAGCAAAACCGAGCAGTACTTC
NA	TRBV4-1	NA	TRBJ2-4	CASSQPRGAKNIQYF	TGCGCCAGCAGCCAGCCAAGGGGGGCCAAAAACATTCAGTACTTC
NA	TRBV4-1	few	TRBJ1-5	CASSQATNQPQHF	TGCGCCAGCAGCCAAGCTACCAATCAGCCCCAGCATTTT
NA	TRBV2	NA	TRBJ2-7	CASWTAGNLDEQYF	TGTGCCAGCTGGACCGCAGGGAATCTAGACGAGCAGTACTTC
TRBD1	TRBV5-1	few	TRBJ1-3	CASSMPTGTANPGPGNTIYF	TGCGCCAGCTCGATGCCCACAGGGACAGCAAACCCGGGTCCTGGAAACACCATATATTTT
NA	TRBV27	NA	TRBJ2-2	CASRVGLTTGELFF	TGTGCCAGCAGGGTGGGACTTACCACCGGGGAGCTGTTTTTT
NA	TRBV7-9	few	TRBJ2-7	CASSLDGAWEQYF	TGTGCCAGCAGCTTAGACGGTGCATGGGAGCAGTACTTC
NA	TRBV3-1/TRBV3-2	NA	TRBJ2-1	CASSQDWSASDQQFF	TGTGCCAGCAGCCAAGATTGGTCGGCGAGCGACCAGCAGTTCTTC
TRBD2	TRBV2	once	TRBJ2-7	CASSQGWASGSYEQYF	TGTGCCAGCAGTCAGGGTTGGGCTAGCGGGAGTTACGAGCAGTACTTC
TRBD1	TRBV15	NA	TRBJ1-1	CATSWRGQDTEAFF	TGTGCCACCAGCTGGAGGGGGCAAGACACTGAAGCTTTCTTT
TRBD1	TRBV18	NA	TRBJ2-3	CASSPRTGGTDTQYF	TGTGCCAGCTCACCGAGGACAGGGGGCACAGATACGCAGTATTTT
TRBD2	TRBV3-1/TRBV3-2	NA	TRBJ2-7	CASSQVAGGLYEQYF	TGTGCCAGCAGCCAAGTTGCGGGAGGATTGTACGAGCAGTACTTC